This T cell receptor (beta chain) originates from a study of T cells in localized non-small cell lung cancer. Findings of the study overall: Appearing in adjacent lung were a median about 57 of the top 100 tumor clones.

This clone was detected once. Its target is not known. Repertoires were generated with immunoSEQ multiplex PCR, while TCRdb's copy carries only in-frame clones and drops some. The table has about 35,000 clones, approximately 90% seen once. Germline CDR1 and CDR2: SNHLY and FYNNEI. The CDR3 is made up of 12 amino acids. The V and J ends lost 6 bases and 5 bases respectively, with 11 bases between them. This TCR was sampled from a female donor aged 60 or older with stage II lung adenocarcinoma. The chain combines TRBV2 with TRBJ2-7, with no clear D. The sequencing here drew on peripheral blood mononuclear cells, taken before any cancer treatment. The CDR3 bases are TGTGCCAGCAGACAATACGACCACGAGCAGTACTTC. This codes for CASRQYDHEQYF.